Presented here are 9 T cell receptor beta chains from one specimen sequenced in a study of T cell changes during pregnancy in multiple sclerosis. Clones were sequenced by immunoSEQ multiplex PCR, and TCRdb holds only the in-frame ones, with some missing. The table lists 43,000 or so clones, 80% to 95% of them singletons. This specimen consisted of peripheral blood, obtained in the third trimester of pregnancy. The origin of the receptors is a female donor with multiple sclerosis, enrolled in a pregnancy study.

V is TRBV28 and J is TRBJ2-4; 7 bases agree with TRBD2. CDR3 length equals 15 residues. The V gene's germline CDR1 is MDHEN and CDR2 SYDVKM. V lost 6 bases and J lost 8; bases outside the gene matches: 13. CDR3 DNA: TGTGCCAGCAGGATTCTGGGGGAGGGCCGGGACATTCAGTACTTC. It translates to CASRILGEGRDIQYF.

The table lists this clone with a count of one. This chain joins TRBV5-6 and TRBJ2-2; 8 nucleotides match TRBD1. The V gene's germline CDR1 is SGHDT and CDR2 YYEEEE. The CDR3 runs to 15 residues. V gave up 4 bases and J gave up 7 bases; unmatched junction bases: 9. CDR3 amino acids: CASSPYGQGNGELFF. DNA for the CDR3: TGTGCCAGCAGCCCCTACGGACAGGGCAACGGGGAGCTGTTTTTT.

The chain has TRBV19 and TRBJ1-4; TRBD1 matches 7 bases. The CDR3 has 16 amino acids. Germline trimming cut 3 bases from V and 5 bases from J; bases unmatched to any gene: 9. Germline V gives CDR1 LNHDA, CDR2 SQIVND (reference sequence). CDR3 sequence: CASSIGPGGPNEKLFF. CDR3 DNA: TGTGCCAGTAGTATCGGGCCAGGGGGTCCAAATGAAAAACTGTTTTTT.

This chain joins TRBV7-9 and TRBJ1-2, with TRBD1 matching 7 bases. The CDR3 spans 14 residues. Germline values: CDR1 SEHNR, CDR2 FQNEAQ (reference sequence). The V segment lost 1 base and the J segment 4 bases; nucleotides outside the gene matches: 3. The CDR3 bases are TGTGCCAGCAGCTTAGGACAGGGAGGCTATGGCTACACCTTC. It specifies CASSLGQGGYGYTF.

The V and J genes are TRBV7-6 and TRBJ2-7; 10 bases are shared with TRBD1. V was pared by 5 bases and J by 3 bases, with 10 bases of the junction left unmatched. The length of the CDR3 is 16 residues. Germline CDR1 reads SGHVS; CDR2 reads FNYEAQ. CDR3 in amino acids: CASSPVGGTGDYEQYF. CDR3 bases: TGTGCCAGCAGCCCAGTGGGAGGGACAGGGGACTACGAGCAGTACTTC.

This chain links TRBV4-2 with TRBJ2-7; 9 nucleotides match TRBD2. After removal of 0 bases from V and 6 bases from J, the junction contained 6 bases not matched to a gene. The CDR3 is 15 amino acids. Germline CDR1 is LGHNA and CDR2 is YNFKEQ. CDR3 loop: CASSQDQIAGAEQYF. The CDR3, as DNA: TGTGCCAGCAGCCAAGATCAGATAGCGGGAGCCGAGCAGTACTTC.

The V call is TRBV4-3, the J call TRBJ2-7; 9 nucleotides line up with TRBD2. The CDR3 loop spans 15 amino acids. Trimming at V came to 0 bases and at J to 5 bases, leaving 5 bases not matched to a gene. The germline V gene has CDR1 LGHNA and CDR2 YSLEER. CDR3 region: CASSQDSGLANEQYF. CDR3 nucleotides: TGCGCCAGCAGCCAAGATTCAGGACTAGCGAACGAGCAGTACTTC.

The rearrangement links TRBV4-2 to TRBJ2-7, with 9 bases aligning to TRBD2. CDR3 length: 15 residues. After removal of 0 bases from V and 3 bases from J, the junction contained 3 bases not matched to a gene. Germline V gives CDR1 LGHNA, CDR2 YNFKEQ. For the CDR3, the DNA is TGTGCCAGCAGCCAAGAGACTAGCGGTTTCTACGAGCAGTACTTC. Its protein is CASSQETSGFYEQYF.

CDR3 sequence (DNA): TGTGCCACCACCCCAACGGGACAGGCTCTAAATCAGCCCCAGCATTTT. Translating it yields CATTPTGQALNQPQHF. The J gene is TRBJ1-5, the V gene TRBV19, with 8 bases matching TRBD1. Germline V CDR1 and CDR2: LNHDA, SQIVND (reference sequence). CDR3 length: 16 amino acids. The J segment lost 4 bases and the V segment lost 10 bases, leaving 15 bases of the junction unmatched. Complete variable domain (other parts from reference TRBV19 and TRBJ1-5): DGGITQSPKYLFRKEGQNVTLSCEQNLNHDAMYWYRQDPGQGLRLIYYSQIVNDFQKGDIAEGYSVSREKKESFPLTVTSAQKNPTAFYLCATTPTGQALNQPQHFGDGTRLSIL.